This TCR beta chain was identified during a study of shared clonotypes between healthy human individuals. TCRdb keeps only in-frame clones here, not all; method: immunoSEQ multiplex PCR. The data show about 1.9 million clones, just under 95% seen once. In the case of this clone: Its antigen remains unknown. Distinct nucleotide sequences in the sample also encode this CDR3.

General study findings and limits: Clonotype sharing across a few donors was observed for around 4.5% of naive CD4 clonotypes.

Per the germline V gene, CDR1 is MNHEY and CDR2 is SVGAGI. Trimming shortened V by 0 bases and J by 2 bases, and 11 bases separated the two germline ends. This CDR3 is 16 amino acids long. The naive CD8 fraction comprised CD45RO-negative cells positively selected for CCR7 and excluded terminally differentiated effector memory CD45RA+ cells. Everyone who donated was a Caucasian adult who lived in Nashville, Tennessee. Sequencing input: naive CD8+ T cells from PBMCs. The rearrangement links TRBV6-5 to TRBJ2-1, with D possibly TRBD2 on 6 matching bases. The clonotype comes from a man younger than 35 in good health. Some clones in this sample may be carry-over from other donors' samples. In DNA, the CDR3 is TGTGCCAGCAGTTACTCTTCGGGGGAGGCCTACAATGAGCAGTTCTTC. Residues: CASSYSSGEAYNEQFF.